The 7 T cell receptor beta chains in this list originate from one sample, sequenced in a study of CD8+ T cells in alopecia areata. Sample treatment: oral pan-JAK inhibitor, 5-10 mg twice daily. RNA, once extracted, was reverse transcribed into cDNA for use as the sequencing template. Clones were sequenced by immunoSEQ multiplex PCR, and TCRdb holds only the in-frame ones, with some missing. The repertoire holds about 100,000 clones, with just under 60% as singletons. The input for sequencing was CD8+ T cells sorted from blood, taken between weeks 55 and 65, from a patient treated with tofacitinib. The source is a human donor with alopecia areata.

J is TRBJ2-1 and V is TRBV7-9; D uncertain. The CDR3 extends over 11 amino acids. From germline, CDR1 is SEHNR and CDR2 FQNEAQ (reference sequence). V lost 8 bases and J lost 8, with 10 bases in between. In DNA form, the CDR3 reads TGTGCCAGCTTGCGGCAGGATGAGCAGTTCTTC. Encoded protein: CASLRQDEQFF.

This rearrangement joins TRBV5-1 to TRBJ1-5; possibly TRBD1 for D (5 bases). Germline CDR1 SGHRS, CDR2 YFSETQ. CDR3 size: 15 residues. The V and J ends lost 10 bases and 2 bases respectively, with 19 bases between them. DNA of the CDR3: TGCGCCCACACTCCTGAGGGGTACTGCAATCAGCCCCAGCATTTT. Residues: CAHTPEGYCNQPQHF.

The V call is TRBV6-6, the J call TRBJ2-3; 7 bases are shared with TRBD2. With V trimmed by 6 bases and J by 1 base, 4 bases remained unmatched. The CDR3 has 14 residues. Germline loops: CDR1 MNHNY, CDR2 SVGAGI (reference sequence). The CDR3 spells CASSQRGRTDTQYF. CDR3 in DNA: TGTGCCAGCAGCCAGCGGGGTCGCACAGATACGCAGTATTTT.

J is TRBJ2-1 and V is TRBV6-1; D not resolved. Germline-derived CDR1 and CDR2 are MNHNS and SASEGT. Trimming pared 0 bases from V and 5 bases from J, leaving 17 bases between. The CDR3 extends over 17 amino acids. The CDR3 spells CASSEAWGRPKDNEQFF. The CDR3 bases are TGTGCCAGCAGTGAAGCGTGGGGAAGGCCCAAAGACAATGAGCAGTTCTTC.

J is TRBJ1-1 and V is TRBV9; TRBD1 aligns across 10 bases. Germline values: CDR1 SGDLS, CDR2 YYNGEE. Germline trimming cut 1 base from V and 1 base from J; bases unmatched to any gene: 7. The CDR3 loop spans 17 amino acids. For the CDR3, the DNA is TGTGCCAGCAGCGTAAATTGGGGACAGGGGAAGAACACTGAAGCTTTCTTT. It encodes CASSVNWGQGKNTEAFF. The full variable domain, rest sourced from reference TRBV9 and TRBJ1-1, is DSGVTQTPKHLITATGQRVTLRCSPRSGDLSVYWYQQSLDQGLQFLIQYYNGEERAKGNILERFSAQQFPDLHSELNLSSLELGDSALYFCASSVNWGQGKNTEAFFGQGTRLTVV.

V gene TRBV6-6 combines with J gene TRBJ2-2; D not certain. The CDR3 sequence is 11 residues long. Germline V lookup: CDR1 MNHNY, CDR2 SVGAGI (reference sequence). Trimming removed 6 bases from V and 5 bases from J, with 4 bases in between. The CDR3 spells CASSATGELFF. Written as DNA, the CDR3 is TGTGCCAGCAGCGCGACCGGGGAGCTGTTTTTT.

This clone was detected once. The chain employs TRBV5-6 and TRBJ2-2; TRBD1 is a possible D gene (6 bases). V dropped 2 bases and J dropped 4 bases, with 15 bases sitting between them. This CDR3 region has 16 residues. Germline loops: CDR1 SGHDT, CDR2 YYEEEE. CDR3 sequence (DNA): TGTGCCAGCAGCTTCGACAGGTACTCCGGCACCGGGGAGCTGTTTTTT. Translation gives CASSFDRYSGTGELFF. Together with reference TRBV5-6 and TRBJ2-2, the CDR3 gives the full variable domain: DAGVTQSPTHLIKTRGQQVTLRCSPKSGHDTVSWYQQALGQGPQFIFQYYEEEERQRGNFPDRFSGHQFPNYSSELNVNALLLGDSALYLCASSFDRYSGTGELFFGEGSRLTVL.